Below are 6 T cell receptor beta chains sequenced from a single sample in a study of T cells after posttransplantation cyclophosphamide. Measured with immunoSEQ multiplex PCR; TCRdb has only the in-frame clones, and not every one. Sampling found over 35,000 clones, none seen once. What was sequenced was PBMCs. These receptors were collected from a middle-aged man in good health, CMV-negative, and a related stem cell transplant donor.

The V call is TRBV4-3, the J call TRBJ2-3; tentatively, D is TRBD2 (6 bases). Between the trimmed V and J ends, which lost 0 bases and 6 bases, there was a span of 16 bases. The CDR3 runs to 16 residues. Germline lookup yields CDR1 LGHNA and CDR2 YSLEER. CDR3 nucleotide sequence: TGCGCCAGCAGCCAAGATACGGCGGGAAGGGGTGATACGCAGTATTTT. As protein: CASSQDTAGRGDTQYF.

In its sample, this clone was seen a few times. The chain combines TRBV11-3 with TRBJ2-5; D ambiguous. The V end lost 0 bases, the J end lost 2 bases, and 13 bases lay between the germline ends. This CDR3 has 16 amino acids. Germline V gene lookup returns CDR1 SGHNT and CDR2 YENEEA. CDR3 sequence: CASSLDYSIAQETQYF. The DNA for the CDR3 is TGTGCCAGCAGCTTAGATTACAGCATCGCACAAGAGACCCAGTACTTC.

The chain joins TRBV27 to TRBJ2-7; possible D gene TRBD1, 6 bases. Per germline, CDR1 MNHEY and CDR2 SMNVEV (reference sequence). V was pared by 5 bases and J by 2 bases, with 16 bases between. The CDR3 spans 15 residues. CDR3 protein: CASSPLSTGAYEQYV. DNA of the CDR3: TGTGCCAGCAGTCCCCTTTCGACAGGAGCCTACGAGCAGTACGTC.

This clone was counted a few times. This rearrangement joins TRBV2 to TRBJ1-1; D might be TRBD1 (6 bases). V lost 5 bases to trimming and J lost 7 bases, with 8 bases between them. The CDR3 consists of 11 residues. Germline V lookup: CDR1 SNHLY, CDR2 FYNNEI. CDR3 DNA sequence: TGTGCCAGCAGTAGGACAGATGAAGCTTTCTTT. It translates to CASSRTDEAFF. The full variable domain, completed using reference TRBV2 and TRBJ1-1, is EPEVTQTPSHQVTQMGQEVILRCVPISNHLYFYWYRQILGQKVEFLVSFYNNEISEKSEIFDDQFSVERPDGSNFTLKIRSTKLEDSAMYFCASSRTDEAFFGQGTRLTVV.

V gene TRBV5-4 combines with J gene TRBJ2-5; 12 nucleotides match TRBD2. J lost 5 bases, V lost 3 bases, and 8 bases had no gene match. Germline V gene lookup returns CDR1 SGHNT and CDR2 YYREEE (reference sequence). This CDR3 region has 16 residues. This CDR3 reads CASSYRLAGEEETQYF. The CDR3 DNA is TGTGCCAGCAGCTACCGACTAGCGGGAGAAGAGGAGACCCAGTACTTC.

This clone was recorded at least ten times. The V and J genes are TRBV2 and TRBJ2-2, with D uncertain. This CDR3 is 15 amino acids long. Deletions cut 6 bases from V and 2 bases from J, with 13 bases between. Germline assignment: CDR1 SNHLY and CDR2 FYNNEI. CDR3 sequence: CASRDGTANTGELFF. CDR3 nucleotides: TGTGCCAGCAGGGATGGAACAGCAAACACCGGGGAGCTGTTTTTT.